This T cell receptor beta chain was recovered during a study of cytomegalovirus exposure and HLA in healthy donors. Study in general: Researchers previously reported finding more than 100 million unique TCR beta sequences from around 200 million T cells. Of the donors genotyped, approximately 400 in all, about 81% fell in the Caucasian-associated ancestry cluster. Study-level findings and limits: It has been reported that TCR beta sequences accurately predicted the HLA-A and HLA-B alleles of most subjects.

Both 60 Vbeta primers and 13 Jbeta primers went into the PCR. The repertoire was sequenced with immunoSEQ multiplex PCR; TCRdb's copy has only in-frame clones and lacks some. This sample has about 200,000 clones, with 79% found just once. This clone has just one count. Its antigen is still unknown. Looked up from germline, CDR1 is SGHDT and CDR2 is YYEEEE. V was pared by 0 bases and J by 5 bases, with 8 bases of the junction left unmatched. The CDR3 length is 17 residues. The TCR sequence derives from a young woman in good health and CMV-seropositive. The specimen was PBMCs. This chain uses TRBV5-6 with TRBJ2-2; 9 nucleotides agree with TRBD2. CDR3 sequence: CASSLVLAGVGTGELFF. The CDR3 DNA sequence: TGTGCCAGCAGCTTGGTTTTAGCGGGAGTTGGGACCGGGGAGCTGTTTTTT.